These T cell receptor beta chains were read from a single sample in a study of shared clonotypes between healthy human individuals. Method: immunoSEQ multiplex PCR; TCRdb's copy keeps in-frame clones and lacks some. The sample consists of over a million clones, about 96% of them appearing once. Sequencing input: naive CD4+ T cells sorted from blood. The receptors shown here come from a man aged 25-45 years in good health. CDR3s include the opening cysteine and the closing phenylalanine or tryptophan. D genes are given only for firm matches. The listing skips clone size in some rows; elsewhere it reads once, few, many or a size class.

TRBJ2-7,TRBV21-1,-,-,TGTGCCAGCAGCCCTATAAGGCGATCCATAACATACTACGAGCAGTACTTC,CASSPIRRSITYYEQYF
TRBJ2-1,TRBV11-2,-,once,TGTGCCAGCAGCTTAATAAGCGGAGCTATGAATGAGCAGTTCTTC,CASSLISGAMNEQFF
TRBJ2-1,TRBV19,TRBD2,-,TGTGCCAGTAGTAAGGGACTAGCGGGAGTAATAGACAATGAGCAGTTCTTC,CASSKGLAGVIDNEQFF
TRBJ2-1,TRBV2,TRBD2,-,TGTGCCGGAAGACTAGCCCCCAATGAGCAGTTCTTC,CAGRLAPNEQFF
TRBJ2-5,TRBV5-6,TRBD1,-,TGTGCCAGCAGCTCGGAACGGGACAGGGGACAAGAGACCCAGTACTTC,CASSSERDRGQETQYF
TRBJ2-6,TRBV7-2,-,-,TGTGCCAGCCGGACCGGGGGAGACTCTGGGGCCAACGTCCTGACTTTC,CASRTGGDSGANVLTF
TRBJ2-5,TRBV6-5,-,-,TGTGCCAGCAGTCGCCTAGGGGGGGTAGAGACCCAGTACTTC,CASSRLGGVETQYF
TRBJ2-7,TRBV21-1,-,-,TGTGCCAGCAGCATTAACAGGGGTGACGAGCAGTACTTC,CASSINRGDEQYF
TRBJ2-1,TRBV19,TRBD2,once,TGTGCCAGTAGTATTCCTAGCGGGATCTACAATGAGCAGTTCTTC,CASSIPSGIYNEQFF
TRBJ2-1,TRBV9,TRBD2,-,TGTGCCAGCAGCGTAGACGGACTAGCGGGAGTACTTTGGGAGCAGTTCTTC,CASSVDGLAGVLWEQFF
TRBJ1-4,TRBV27,-,-,TGTGCCAGCAGTTTTGGAGGGAGGGGGGAAAAACTGTTTTTT,CASSFGGRGEKLFF
TRBJ2-1,TRBV28,-,-,TGTGCCAGCAGTCCCGCCGACAGGAGTTACAATGAGCAGTTCTTC,CASSPADRSYNEQFF
TRBJ2-1,TRBV19,TRBD2,-,TGTGCCAGTAAAACTAGCGGGAGGGGGTCTCCTCCCTACAATGAGCAGTTCTTC,CASKTSGRGSPPYNEQFF